There are a few counts of the clone carrying this T cell receptor beta chain. The antigen is not known. The sample is drawn from a study of identical twins. Points from the study as a whole: One should note that invariant MAIT and iNKT cells could partly confound zero-insertion analyses.

The CDR3 covers 14 residues. In germline, CDR1 is SGHVS, CDR2 FNYEAQ. V lost 3 bases, J lost 2 bases, and 9 bases lay in between. TCRdb re-called the 5' RACE reads through MiXCR, storing one row per CDR3 protein. The sample lists a few hundred thousand distinct CDR3 sequences; roughly an eighth were seen once. Separately, the same data were catalogued under a study of yellow fever vaccine responses in identical twins.

The source material was CD8+ T cells sorted from blood. This clonotype was obtained from a woman younger than 30 in good health. This rearrangement joins TRBV7-6 to TRBJ2-3, with D possibly matching TRBD1 (6 bases). CDR3 loop: CASSFQGFTDTQYF. CDR3 nucleotide sequence: TGTGCCAGCAGCTTTCAGGGGTTCACAGATACGCAGTATTTT.